These T cell receptor beta chains were read from a single sample in a study of beta chain features in type 1 diabetes. Here immunoSEQ multiplex PCR was the method, and the copy in TCRdb shows in-frame clones only, minus some. The sample carries roughly 700,000 clones, around 15% recorded once. Sequenced material: naive CD4+ T cells from blood. These receptors came from a man aged 18 to 29 with type 1 diabetes. The CDR3 runs from the conserved cysteine through the conserved F or W. Each record gives: V gene, J gene, CDR3 protein.

>TRBV6-1|TRBJ1-5
CASSERQGYQPQHF
>TRBV6-6|TRBJ1-1
CASSYQVGGNTEAFF
>TRBV14|TRBJ1-6
CASSQGPGGDNSPLHF
>TRBV30|TRBJ1-5
CAWSVQSGAGQPQHF
>TRBV2|TRBJ1-2
CASSASGLYGYTF
>TRBV6-5|TRBJ2-5
CASSYSRQNQETQYF
>TRBV30|TRBJ1-2
CAWSPQGGYGYTF
>TRBV5-1|TRBJ1-6
CASSTGTDYSPLHF
>TRBV13|TRBJ1-1
CASSTRDPGAFF
>TRBV7-3|TRBJ1-1
CASRRDGTENTEAFF
>TRBV5-1|TRBJ1-5
CASSLWGGEDQPQHF
>TRBV9|TRBJ2-2
CASSVDLGRGNTGELFF
>TRBV4-2|TRBJ1-3
CASSQDQGSSGNTIYF
>TRBV10-3|TRBJ2-7
CAISADRWGYEQYF
>TRBV5-6|TRBJ1-1
CASSLVGLGPEAEAFF
>TRBV19|TRBJ1-5
CASSSDLWGNQPQHF
>TRBV7-9|TRBJ2-1
CASSSHTDNEQFF
>TRBV5-4|TRBJ2-3
CASSLEGTPKTDTQYF
>TRBV28|TRBJ1-2
CASSSMPGTTSTF
>TRBV30|TRBJ2-3
CAWSVRGLDTQYF
>TRBV5-1|TRBJ2-3
CASSPGTSGSTDTQYF
>TRBV18|TRBJ1-5
CASSPEANQPQHF
>TRBV6-6|TRBJ1-6
CASSYRDYNSPLHF
>TRBV30|TRBJ1-2
CAWRRTPEQYGYTF
>TRBV7-9|TRBJ1-5
CASSHNPGFDSNQPQHF
>TRBV9|TRBJ2-1
CASSVSGTSGYNEQFF
>TRBV6-5|TRBJ2-5
CASTLDRGETQYF
>TRBV23-1|TRBJ1-1
CASSQWAGTNTEAFF
>TRBV6-5|TRBJ2-2
CASSPRQRNTGELFF
>TRBV18|TRBJ1-2
CASSGTDNWGYTF
>TRBV6-6|TRBJ2-7
CATAGRGEQYF
>TRBV9|TRBJ2-1
CASSVVAGDEQFF
>TRBV29-1|TRBJ2-1
CSVEGQGGNEQFF
>TRBV4-1|TRBJ1-1
CASSQDGAEAFF
>TRBV29-1|TRBJ1-3
CSGWGGSGNTIYF
>TRBV4-2|TRBJ1-1
CASSQDWKTMNTEAFF
>TRBV30|TRBJ2-7
CAWSIGGLALDEQYF
>TRBV6-1|TRBJ1-6
CASMRGWDSPLHF
>TRBV4-1|TRBJ1-2
CASSQEQPRNYGYTF
>TRBV9|TRBJ1-2
CASSVGTGNYGYTF
>TRBV28|TRBJ2-3
CASSSGQDDTDTQYF
>TRBV27|TRBJ2-5
CASSLSSPGTQYF
>TRBV2|TRBJ2-3
CASRFRTSTDTQYF
>TRBV7-3|TRBJ2-2
CASSTGSPGELFF
>TRBV9|TRBJ2-2
CASSPRQTGELFF